The 3 T cell receptor beta chains in this list originate from one sample, sequenced in a study of blood T cell repertoires in COVID-19. Profiled with immunoSEQ multiplex PCR; TCRdb holds only in-frame clones, not every one. The sample holds 490,000 or so clones, approximately 86% seen once. Sample: PBMCs or T cells enriched from blood (not recorded which). The receptors originated from a woman aged 60-75 years who had recovered from COVID-19.

The rearrangement links TRBV24-1 to TRBJ2-5; TRBD2 matches at 11 bases. Germline V lookup: CDR1 KGHDR, CDR2 SFDVKD. V dropped 2 bases and J dropped 4; count of bases not matched to a gene: 8. The CDR3 length is 17 residues. In DNA form, the CDR3 reads TGTGCCACCAGTGATTCCCATAGCGGGGGGGGCCGAGAGACCCAGTACTTC. It translates to CATSDSHSGGGRETQYF.

This clone was observed a single time. One end of the junction does not line up with germline, which may come from a read error. This chain connects TRBV18 to TRBJ2-5; D ambiguous. Germline V gene lookup returns CDR1 KGHSH and CDR2 LQKENI. This CDR3 comprises 14 residues. CDR3 coding DNA: TGTGCCACCTCATATCAAGACACACAAGAGACCCAGTACTTC. It is translated as CATSYQDTQETQYF.

The gene calls are TRBV6-4 and TRBJ2-3; 7 bases line up with TRBD2. V lost 6 bases, J lost 7 bases, and 13 bases stayed unmatched. This CDR3 has 15 residues. CDR1 MRHNA and CDR2 SNTAGT come from the germline V gene. The chain's CDR3 is CASREGTTAMNTQYF. CDR3 sequence (DNA): TGTGCCAGCAGGGAAGGGACTACCGCGATGAATACGCAGTATTTT.